A selection of T cell receptor beta chains follows, all from one sample in a study of T cells in Graves' hyperthyroidism and ophthalmopathy. TCRdb analysed the multiplex PCR reads with MiXCR anew, one entry per CDR3 protein. The table includes 600,000 to 900,000 distinct CDR3 sequences, roughly 17% detected once. Sequenced: blood. These receptors originate from a man aged 18 to 29 with Graves' hyperthyroidism. Both conserved end residues are trimmed from each CDR3. A D gene is named only where the DNA matches it firmly. The size entry is marked missing in some rows and otherwise reads once, few, many or a size class.

j_gene: TRBJ2-5; d_gene: TRBD2; abundance: few; v_gene: TRBV6-2/TRBV6-3; CDR3aa: ASSLPGLAGVGQETQY
j_gene: TRBJ2-1; d_gene: TRBD2; abundance: -; v_gene: TRBV6-2/TRBV6-3; CDR3aa: ASSGRRESNEQF
j_gene: TRBJ2-3; d_gene: TRBD2; abundance: few; v_gene: TRBV20-1; CDR3aa: SANGLAGRTQY
j_gene: TRBJ2-4; d_gene: TRBD2; abundance: -; v_gene: TRBV9; CDR3aa: ASSVPSGTKNIQY
j_gene: TRBJ2-2; d_gene: -; abundance: few; v_gene: TRBV5-1; CDR3aa: ASSDVGNTGELF
j_gene: TRBJ2-1; d_gene: TRBD2; abundance: many; v_gene: TRBV28; CDR3aa: ASSLPGLAADNEQF
j_gene: TRBJ2-7; d_gene: -; abundance: -; v_gene: TRBV6-1; CDR3aa: ASSESRVEDEQY
j_gene: TRBJ2-7; d_gene: -; abundance: -; v_gene: TRBV12-3/TRBV12-4; CDR3aa: ASSLARRSYEQY
j_gene: TRBJ2-7; d_gene: -; abundance: -; v_gene: TRBV6-2/TRBV6-3; CDR3aa: ASSYSPTKGYEQY
j_gene: TRBJ1-1; d_gene: -; abundance: -; v_gene: TRBV11-2; CDR3aa: ASSFPIQGLNTEAF
j_gene: TRBJ2-1; d_gene: -; abundance: few; v_gene: TRBV19; CDR3aa: ASTEGGPYNEQF
j_gene: TRBJ2-3; d_gene: TRBD2; abundance: -; v_gene: TRBV19; CDR3aa: ASSILGTSGASTDTQY
j_gene: TRBJ1-1; d_gene: TRBD1; abundance: many; v_gene: TRBV20-1; CDR3aa: SARDRGNTEAF
j_gene: TRBJ1-3; d_gene: -; abundance: -; v_gene: TRBV29-1; CDR3aa: SAQVYAGNTIY
j_gene: TRBJ2-5; d_gene: -; abundance: many; v_gene: TRBV2; CDR3aa: ASAPRANNPETQY
j_gene: TRBJ2-7; d_gene: -; abundance: many; v_gene: TRBV28; CDR3aa: ASHTPGLNYEQY
j_gene: TRBJ2-1; d_gene: TRBD2; abundance: few; v_gene: TRBV29-1; CDR3aa: SVEGLAGLNEQF
j_gene: TRBJ2-7; d_gene: TRBD1; abundance: many; v_gene: TRBV28; CDR3aa: ASRWTGTYEQY
j_gene: TRBJ2-7; d_gene: -; abundance: many; v_gene: TRBV2; CDR3aa: ASSSRTSYEQY
j_gene: TRBJ1-4; d_gene: -; abundance: -; v_gene: TRBV4-1; CDR3aa: ASSQVPTTNEKLF
j_gene: TRBJ2-5; d_gene: TRBD2; abundance: few; v_gene: TRBV4-1; CDR3aa: ASSQKGLAGAAETQY
j_gene: TRBJ2-7; d_gene: TRBD1; abundance: many; v_gene: TRBV3-1; CDR3aa: ASSQDHVRGTYEQY
j_gene: TRBJ1-1; d_gene: -; abundance: many; v_gene: TRBV28; CDR3aa: ASCPHSLGMGVAEAF
j_gene: TRBJ1-5; d_gene: -; abundance: few; v_gene: TRBV27; CDR3aa: ASSLSGDGSNQPQH
j_gene: TRBJ2-7; d_gene: -; abundance: -; v_gene: TRBV4-1; CDR3aa: ASRGWESYEQY
j_gene: TRBJ2-7; d_gene: TRBD2; abundance: -; v_gene: TRBV11-2; CDR3aa: ASSSGGGRGYEQY
j_gene: TRBJ1-3; d_gene: -; abundance: many; v_gene: TRBV11-3; CDR3aa: ASSLNSGSGNTIY
j_gene: TRBJ2-7; d_gene: -; abundance: -; v_gene: TRBV7-3; CDR3aa: ASSPGTPGVHEQY
j_gene: TRBJ1-5; d_gene: -; abundance: many; v_gene: TRBV10-2; CDR3aa: ASSESGGRQPQH
j_gene: TRBJ1-4; d_gene: -; abundance: many; v_gene: TRBV18; CDR3aa: ASSPSANEKLF
j_gene: TRBJ1-2; d_gene: -; abundance: -; v_gene: TRBV10-3; CDR3aa: AISEPTTPNYGYT
j_gene: TRBJ1-4; d_gene: -; abundance: few; v_gene: TRBV25-1; CDR3aa: ASSQTVKEKLF
j_gene: TRBJ1-4; d_gene: TRBD1; abundance: few; v_gene: TRBV29-1; CDR3aa: SVRDRGTNEKLF
j_gene: TRBJ1-5; d_gene: -; abundance: -; v_gene: TRBV5-8; CDR3aa: ASSFYGQSNQPQH
j_gene: TRBJ2-5; d_gene: -; abundance: -; v_gene: TRBV5-1; CDR3aa: ASSGGGAGAIQETQY
j_gene: TRBJ2-1; d_gene: -; abundance: few; v_gene: TRBV20-1; CDR3aa: SATGDSSYNEQF
j_gene: TRBJ1-5; d_gene: -; abundance: -; v_gene: TRBV7-2; CDR3aa: ASSLARDPNQPQH
j_gene: TRBJ2-5; d_gene: -; abundance: -; v_gene: TRBV7-8; CDR3aa: ASSLADGTQY
j_gene: TRBJ2-2; d_gene: TRBD1; abundance: few; v_gene: TRBV6-1; CDR3aa: ASRETGTGGTGELF
j_gene: TRBJ2-5; d_gene: -; abundance: few; v_gene: TRBV25-1; CDR3aa: ASSEWTEGATQY
j_gene: TRBJ2-2; d_gene: TRBD1; abundance: -; v_gene: TRBV19; CDR3aa: ASNRGTGYTGELF
j_gene: TRBJ2-1; d_gene: TRBD2; abundance: few; v_gene: TRBV18; CDR3aa: ASSLAGGVPNEQF
j_gene: TRBJ2-7; d_gene: TRBD2; abundance: -; v_gene: TRBV4-1; CDR3aa: ANSQGSSGEIYEQY
j_gene: TRBJ1-2; d_gene: -; abundance: few; v_gene: TRBV2; CDR3aa: ASSRGRGGYT
j_gene: TRBJ2-3; d_gene: -; abundance: few; v_gene: TRBV5-4; CDR3aa: ASSHGGFTDTQY
j_gene: TRBJ1-1; d_gene: TRBD1; abundance: -; v_gene: TRBV29-1; CDR3aa: SGGTGGDTEAF
j_gene: TRBJ2-3; d_gene: TRBD2; abundance: many; v_gene: TRBV12-3/TRBV12-4; CDR3aa: ASNPGTSEPDTQY
j_gene: TRBJ2-3; d_gene: TRBD2; abundance: -; v_gene: TRBV6-2/TRBV6-3; CDR3aa: ASSSRLAASTDTQY
j_gene: TRBJ1-1; d_gene: TRBD1; abundance: -; v_gene: TRBV10-3; CDR3aa: AIEGDSNTEAF
j_gene: TRBJ2-7; d_gene: -; abundance: few; v_gene: TRBV20-1; CDR3aa: SATLGALDEQY
j_gene: TRBJ2-3; d_gene: TRBD2; abundance: -; v_gene: TRBV30; CDR3aa: AWSSWAGGPGTDTQY